This T cell receptor beta chain was identified during a study of T cell repertoires in ileal Crohn's disease. Study background: Patients had a median roughly 8-year disease duration, and roughly 32% were active smokers.

Regarding the study as a whole: Compared with CD4 T cells, sorted CD8 cells carried more expanded clones. Compared with non-smokers, active smokers at surgery showed more clonal expansions.

Notes on this clone: Its matching antigen is unknown.

The method was immunoSEQ multiplex PCR; TCRdb's version includes in-frame clones alone and lacks a portion of them. Of 15,000 or so clones listed, approximately 94% are singletons. Unmatched junction bases numbered 12, after V lost 6 bases and J lost 9 bases. CDR3 size: 17 residues. Germline V CDR1 and CDR2: SNHLY, FYNNEI. The sequence came from an adult with Crohn's disease. Sequencing used ileal tissue. V is TRBV2 and J is TRBJ2-1; 15 bases are a match to TRBD2. The CDR3 spells CASRGPRTSGGAGEQFF. The CDR3 coding sequence is TGTGCCAGCAGGGGGCCTCGGACTAGCGGGGGGGCCGGTGAGCAGTTCTTC.